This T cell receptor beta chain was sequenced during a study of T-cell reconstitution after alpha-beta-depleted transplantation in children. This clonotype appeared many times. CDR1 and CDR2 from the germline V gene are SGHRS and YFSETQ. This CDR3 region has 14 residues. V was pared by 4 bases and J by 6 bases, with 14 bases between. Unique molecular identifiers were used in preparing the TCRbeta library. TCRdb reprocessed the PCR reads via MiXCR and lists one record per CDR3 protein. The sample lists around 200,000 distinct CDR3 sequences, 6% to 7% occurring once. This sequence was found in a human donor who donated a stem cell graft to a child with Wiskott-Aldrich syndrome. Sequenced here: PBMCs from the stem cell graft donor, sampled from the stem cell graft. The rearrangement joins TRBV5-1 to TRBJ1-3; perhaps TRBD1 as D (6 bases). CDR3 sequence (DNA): TGCGCCAGCAGCCCGGACAGCGCGCAAAACACCATATATTTT. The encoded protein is CASSPDSAQNTIYF.